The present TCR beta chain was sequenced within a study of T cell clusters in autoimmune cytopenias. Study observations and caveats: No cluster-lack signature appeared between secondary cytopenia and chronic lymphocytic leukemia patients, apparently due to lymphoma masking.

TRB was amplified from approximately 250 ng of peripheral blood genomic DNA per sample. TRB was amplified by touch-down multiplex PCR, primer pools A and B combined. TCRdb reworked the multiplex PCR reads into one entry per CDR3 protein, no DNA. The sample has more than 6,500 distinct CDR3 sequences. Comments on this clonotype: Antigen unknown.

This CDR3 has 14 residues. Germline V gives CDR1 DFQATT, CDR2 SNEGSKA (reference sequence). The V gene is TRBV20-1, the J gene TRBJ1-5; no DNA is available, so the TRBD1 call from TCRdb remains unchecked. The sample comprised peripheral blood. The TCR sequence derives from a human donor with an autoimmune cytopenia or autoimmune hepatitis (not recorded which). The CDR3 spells CSAQGQGSNQPQHF.